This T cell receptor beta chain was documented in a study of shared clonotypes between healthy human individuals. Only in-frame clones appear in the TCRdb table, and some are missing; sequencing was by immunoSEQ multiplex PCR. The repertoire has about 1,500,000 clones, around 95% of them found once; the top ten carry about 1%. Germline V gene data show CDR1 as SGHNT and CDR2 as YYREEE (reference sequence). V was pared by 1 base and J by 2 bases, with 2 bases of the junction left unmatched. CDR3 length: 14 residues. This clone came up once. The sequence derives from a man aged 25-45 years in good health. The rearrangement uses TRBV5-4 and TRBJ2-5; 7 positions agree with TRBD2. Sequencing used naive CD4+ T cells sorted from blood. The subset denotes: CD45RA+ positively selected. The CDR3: CASSLHGRQETQYF. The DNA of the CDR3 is TGTGCCAGCAGCTTGCACGGGAGGCAAGAGACCCAGTACTTC.